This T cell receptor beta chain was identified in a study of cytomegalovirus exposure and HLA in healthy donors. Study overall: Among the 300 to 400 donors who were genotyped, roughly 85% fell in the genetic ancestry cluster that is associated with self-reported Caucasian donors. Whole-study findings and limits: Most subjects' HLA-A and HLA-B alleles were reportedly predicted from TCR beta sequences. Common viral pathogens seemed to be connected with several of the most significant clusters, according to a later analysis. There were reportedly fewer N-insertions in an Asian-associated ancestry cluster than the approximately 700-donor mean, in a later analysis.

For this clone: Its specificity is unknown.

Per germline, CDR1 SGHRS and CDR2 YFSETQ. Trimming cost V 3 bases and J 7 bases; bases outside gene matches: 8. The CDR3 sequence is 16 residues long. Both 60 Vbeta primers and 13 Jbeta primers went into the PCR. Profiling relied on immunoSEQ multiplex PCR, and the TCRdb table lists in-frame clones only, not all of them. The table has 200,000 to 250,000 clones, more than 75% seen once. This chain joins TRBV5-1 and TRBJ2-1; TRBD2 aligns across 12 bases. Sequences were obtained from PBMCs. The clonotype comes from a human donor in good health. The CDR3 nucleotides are TGCGCCAGCAGCTCCTGGACTAGCGGGATTGATAATGAGCAGTTCTTC. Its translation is CASSSWTSGIDNEQFF. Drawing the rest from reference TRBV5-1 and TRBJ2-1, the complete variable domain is KAGVTQTPRYLIKTRGQQVTLSCSPISGHRSVSWYQQTPGQGLQFLFEYFSETQRNKGNFPGRFSGRQFSNSRSEMNVSTLELGDSALYLCASSSWTSGIDNEQFFGPGTRLTVL.